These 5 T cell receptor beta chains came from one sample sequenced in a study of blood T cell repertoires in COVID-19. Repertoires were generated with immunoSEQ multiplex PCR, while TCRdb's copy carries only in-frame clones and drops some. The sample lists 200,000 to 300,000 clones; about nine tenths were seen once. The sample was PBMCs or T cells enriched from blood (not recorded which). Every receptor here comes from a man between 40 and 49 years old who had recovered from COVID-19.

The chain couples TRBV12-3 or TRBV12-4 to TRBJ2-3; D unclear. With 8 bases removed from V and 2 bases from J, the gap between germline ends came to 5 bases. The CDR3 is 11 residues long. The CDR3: CASLLTDTQYF. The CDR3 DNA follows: TGTGCCAGCCTTCTCACAGATACGCAGTATTTT.

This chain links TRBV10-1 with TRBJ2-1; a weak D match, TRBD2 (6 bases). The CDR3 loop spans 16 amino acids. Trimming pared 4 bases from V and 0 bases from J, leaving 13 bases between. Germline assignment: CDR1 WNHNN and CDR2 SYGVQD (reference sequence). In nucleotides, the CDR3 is TGCGCCAGCAGTGCACACCTAGCGAGCTCCTACAATGAGCAGTTCTTC. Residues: CASSAHLASSYNEQFF.

The CDR3 region is CASSFLPGGDGQPQHF. CDR3 sequence (DNA): TGCGCCAGCAGCTTTCTTCCGGGAGGGGATGGGCAGCCCCAGCATTTT. The V call is TRBV5-1, the J call TRBJ1-5, with D possibly TRBD1 on 5 matching bases. The ends were cut back, 2 bases at V and 7 bases at J, with 19 bases in the middle. Germline values: CDR1 SGHRS, CDR2 YFSETQ. The CDR3 covers 16 residues.

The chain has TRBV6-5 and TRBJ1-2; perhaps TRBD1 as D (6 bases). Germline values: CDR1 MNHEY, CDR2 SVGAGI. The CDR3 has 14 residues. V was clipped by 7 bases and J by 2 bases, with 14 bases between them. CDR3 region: CASTVQGANYGYTF. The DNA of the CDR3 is TGTGCCAGCACCGTACAGGGCGCAAACTATGGCTACACCTTC.

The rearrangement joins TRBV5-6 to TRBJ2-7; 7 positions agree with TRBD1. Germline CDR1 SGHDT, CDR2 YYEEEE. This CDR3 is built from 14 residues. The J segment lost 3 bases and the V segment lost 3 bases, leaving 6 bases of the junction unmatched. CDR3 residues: CASSSEGTVYEQYF. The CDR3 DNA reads TGTGCCAGCAGCTCAGAAGGGACAGTCTACGAGCAGTACTTC.